Below are 21 T cell receptor beta chains sequenced from a single sample in a study of siplizumab effects on memory and regulatory T cells. TCRdb's table, derived via immunoSEQ multiplex PCR, lists solely in-frame clones and lacks some. The table includes roughly 110,000 clones, about 93% detected once. The specimen was non-Treg CD4+ T cells sorted from blood. The receptor source for this set is a human donor in good health.

In regard to this clone: The sample holds other DNA sequences that translate to the same CDR3. The rearrangement joins TRBV19 to TRBJ1-1; D gene unclear. The CDR3 runs 12 residues. With 7 bases removed from V and 2 bases from J, the gap between germline ends came to 8 bases. Germline CDR1 is LNHDA and CDR2 is SQIVND (reference sequence). This CDR3 is CASTWTNTEAFF. Written as DNA, the CDR3 is TGTGCCAGTACGTGGACTAACACTGAAGCTTTCTTT.

V gene TRBV27 combines with J gene TRBJ1-4; tentatively, D is TRBD1 (5 bases). The CDR3 spans 15 residues. Germline CDR1 reads MNHEY; CDR2 reads SMNVEV (reference sequence). Trimming pared 3 bases from V and 5 bases from J, leaving 13 bases between. CDR3 sequence (DNA): TGTGCCAGCAGTTTGTGGGGGGTGAAAAATGAAAAACTGTTTTTT. It yields the protein CASSLWGVKNEKLFF.

The genes are TRBV5-4 and TRBJ2-6, with D perhaps being TRBD1 or TRBD2 (5 bases each). Germline CDR1 reads SGHNT; CDR2 reads YYREEE (reference sequence). The length of the CDR3 is 18 residues. The ends were cut back, 4 bases at V and 0 bases at J, with 17 bases in the middle. The CDR3 protein is CASSQPRGGVSGANVLTF. The CDR3, as DNA: TGTGCCAGCAGCCAACCGAGGGGTGGAGTCTCTGGGGCCAACGTCCTGACTTTC.

This clone was seen a single time. This sequence joins TRBV2 and TRBJ2-5; tentative D call: TRBD1 (5 bases). This CDR3 is built from 13 residues. V lost 5 bases and J lost 2, with 9 bases in between. Germline V CDR1 and CDR2: SNHLY, FYNNEI. DNA of the CDR3: TGTGCCAGCAGTCAGGACAAACAAGAGACCCAGTACTTC. Protein product: CASSQDKQETQYF.

This clone has a single count. CDR3 loop: CASSPTPLSPYGYTF. The DNA of the CDR3 is TGTGCCAGCAGTCCGACGCCACTGTCCCCCTATGGCTACACCTTC. The V call is TRBV6-1, the J call TRBJ1-2; D call uncertain. CDR1 MNHNS and CDR2 SASEGT come from the germline V gene. Trimming pared 5 bases from V and 4 bases from J, leaving 17 bases between. This CDR3 spans 15 amino acids.

The rearrangement joins TRBV5-6 to TRBJ1-1; D possibly corresponds to TRBD1 (6 bases). V lost 4 bases and J 0 bases, leaving 16 bases between the germline ends. This CDR3 has 16 amino acids. The V gene's germline CDR1 is SGHDT and CDR2 YYEEEE. The CDR3 sequence is CASSPETGLMNTEAFF. DNA for the CDR3: TGTGCCAGCAGCCCCGAGACAGGATTAATGAACACTGAAGCTTTCTTT.

The chain has TRBV11-2 and TRBJ2-5; 11 bases line up with TRBD2. The V segment lost 1 base and the J segment 2 bases; nucleotides outside the gene matches: 3. This CDR3 has 16 amino acids. Germline assignment: CDR1 SGHAT and CDR2 FQNNGV. The DNA of the CDR3 is TGTGCCAGCAGCTTAGGGTCTAGCGGGAGGCAAGAGACCCAGTACTTC. Translation gives CASSLGSSGRQETQYF.

Here the CDR3 DNA reads TGTGCCAGCAGCTTGGCGGGACACTCGAACTATGGCTACACCTTC. Its translation is CASSLAGHSNYGYTF. The J gene is TRBJ1-2, the V gene TRBV5-4; the D gene is possibly TRBD1 (6 bases). Germline-derived CDR1 and CDR2 are SGHNT and YYREEE (reference sequence). Trimming took off 0 bases at V and 2 bases at J, with 11 bases between the two ends. The CDR3 sequence is 15 residues long.

The chain employs TRBV19 and TRBJ1-2; 8 bases match TRBD1. This CDR3 is built from 15 residues. V gave up 3 bases and J gave up 7 bases; unmatched junction bases: 10. Per germline, CDR1 LNHDA and CDR2 SQIVND (reference sequence). In DNA form, the CDR3 reads TGTGCCAGTAGTATGGGACCGGGACAGGCTTTTGGCTACACCTTC. Amino acids: CASSMGPGQAFGYTF.

The chain uses TRBV19 and TRBJ2-7; TRBD1 might be the D (6 bases). The ends were cut back, 5 bases at V and 2 bases at J, with 16 bases in the middle. Germline values: CDR1 LNHDA, CDR2 SQIVND (reference sequence). The CDR3 sequence is 15 residues long. CDR3 region: CASSPMGAGTYEQYF. CDR3 bases: TGTGCCAGTAGTCCCATGGGGGCAGGGACCTACGAGCAGTACTTC. Full variable domain (remainder filled in from reference TRBV19 and TRBJ2-7): DGGITQSPKYLFRKEGQNVTLSCEQNLNHDAMYWYRQDPGQGLRLIYYSQIVNDFQKGDIAEGYSVSREKKESFPLTVTSAQKNPTAFYLCASSPMGAGTYEQYFGPGTRLTVT.

The CDR3 bases are TGCGCCAGCCGGGTAGGACAGGGCCAGGATGAGCAGTTCTTC. Amino acids: CASRVGQGQDEQFF. J is TRBJ2-1 and V is TRBV5-1, with 8 positions matching TRBD1. The germline CDR1 and CDR2 sequences are SGHRS and YFSETQ. This CDR3 is 14 amino acids long. With 7 bases clipped from V and 8 bases from J, the junction kept 11 bases outside the gene matches.

V and J are TRBV21-1 and TRBJ1-2; the D call of TRBD1 is as the table states it, not checked on the DNA. TRBV21-1 is assigned pseudogene status. The length of the CDR3 is 14 residues. The CDR3 protein is CASSKAWTGCGYTF. The CDR3 region has the DNA TGTGCCAGCAGCAAAGCGTGGACAGGGTGTGGCTACACCTTC.

The chain combines TRBV23-1 with TRBJ1-5; D is unresolved. TRBV23-1 is designated an ORF whose function remains uncertain. This CDR3 contains 12 residues. Trimming left V 11 bases short and J 4 bases short, with 12 bases between. As DNA, the CDR3 is TGCGCCGGTCACACGAAGAATCAGCCCCAGCATTTT. It codes for CAGHTKNQPQHF.

The chain has TRBV30 and TRBJ2-6, with D hard to call. V lost 8 bases and J 6 bases, leaving 26 bases between the germline ends. The germline V gene encodes CDR1 GTSNPN and CDR2 SVGIG (reference sequence). The CDR3 covers 17 residues. The CDR3 loop reads CATDTMSGSFAANVLTF. CDR3 sequence (DNA): TGTGCCACTGACACGATGTCTGGTTCCTTTGCGGCCAACGTCCTGACTTTC.

This clone appeared a single time. The chain joins TRBV11-2 to TRBJ2-2; no reliable D call. This CDR3 has 14 amino acids. Germline-derived CDR1 and CDR2 are SGHAT and FQNNGV. Trimming removed 2 bases from V and 0 bases from J, with 4 bases in between. The CDR3 DNA sequence: TGTGCCAGCAGCTTATTACCGAACACCGGGGAGCTGTTTTTT. Translated, it gives CASSLLPNTGELFF.

The rearrangement joins TRBV5-4 to TRBJ1-4; D perhaps matches TRBD1 (6 bases). Per the germline V gene, CDR1 is SGHNT and CDR2 is YYREEE (reference sequence). Trimming left V 4 bases short and J 0 bases short, with 10 bases between. The CDR3 is 15 residues long. CDR3 region: CASSRGQATNEKLFF. The CDR3, as DNA: TGTGCCAGCAGCAGGGGACAAGCAACTAATGAAAAACTGTTTTTT.

This chain uses TRBV18 with TRBJ2-3; 7 bases are shared with TRBD2. Germline CDR1 reads KGHSH; CDR2 reads LQKENI. This CDR3 spans 17 amino acids. The ends lost 0 bases at V and 1 base at J; junction bases unmatched: 7. Written as DNA, the CDR3 is TGTGCCAGCTCACCACCGCTTCTAGCGGCCCGCACAGATACGCAGTATTTT. It yields the protein CASSPPLLAARTDTQYF.

The chain has TRBV18 and TRBJ2-1; D may match TRBD1 or TRBD2 (5 bases each). The CDR3 has 15 amino acids. The V gene's germline CDR1 is KGHSH and CDR2 LQKENI. V lost 0 bases and J lost 9, with 15 bases in between. The CDR3 DNA follows: TGTGCCAGCTCACCACCGGTGGGGGTCAATGGTGAGCAGTTCTTC. Translation: CASSPPVGVNGEQFF.

The gene calls are TRBV29-1 and TRBJ2-1; no definite D call. Trimming removed 5 bases from V and 5 bases from J, with 7 bases in between. CDR3 size: 11 residues. Germline-derived CDR1 and CDR2 are SQVTM and ANQGSEA. CDR3 sequence (DNA): TGCAGCGTTCAACCCGACAATGAGCAGTTCTTC. Translating it yields CSVQPDNEQFF.

The CDR3 sequence: CASSFKPGQGVYEQYF. The DNA for the CDR3 is TGCGCCAGCAGCTTCAAACCGGGACAGGGGGTCTACGAGCAGTACTTC. The V gene is TRBV5-1, the J gene TRBJ2-7, with 11 bases that match TRBD1. CDR1 and CDR2 (germline): SGHRS, YFSETQ. V lost 2 bases, J lost 3 bases, and 7 bases stayed unmatched. The CDR3 has 16 residues. Supplemented by reference TRBV5-1 and TRBJ2-7, the full variable domain reads KAGVTQTPRYLIKTRGQQVTLSCSPISGHRSVSWYQQTPGQGLQFLFEYFSETQRNKGNFPGRFSGRQFSNSRSEMNVSTLELGDSALYLCASSFKPGQGVYEQYFGPGTRLTVT.

The J gene is TRBJ2-2, the V gene TRBV7-9; 7 bases fit TRBD2. Germline values: CDR1 SEHNR, CDR2 FQNEAQ (reference sequence). J was trimmed by 5 bases and V by 7 bases; bases with no gene match: 7. CDR3 length equals 14 residues. CDR3 coding DNA: TGTGCCAGCACCCCCGGGGGGAGTACCGGGGAGCTGTTTTTT. Its translation: CASTPGGSTGELFF. Full variable domain (missing parts from reference TRBV7-9 and TRBJ2-2): DTGVSQNPRHKITKRGQNVTFRCDPISEHNRLYWYRQTLGQGPEFLTYFQNEAQLEKSRLLSDRFSAERPKGSFSTLEIQRTEQGDSAMYLCASTPGGSTGELFFGEGSRLTVL.